These 9 T cell receptor beta chains came from one sample sequenced in a study of early T cells in non-severe SARS-CoV-2 infection. In TCRdb, the 5' RACE reads were re-called with MiXCR into one record per CDR3 protein. The sample contains 98,000 or so distinct CDR3 sequences, approximately 12% of which appear only once. Material: whole blood, obtained at baseline. Source of these receptors: an adult who was a healthcare worker with PCR-confirmed SARS-CoV-2 infection or an uninfected control (not recorded which).

The table lists this clonotype with a few counts. The chain recombines TRBV28 with TRBJ2-1, with D uncertain. The germline V gene has CDR1 MDHEN and CDR2 SYDVKM. The V end lost 2 bases, the J end lost 15 bases, and 23 bases lay between the germline ends. The CDR3 loop spans 15 amino acids. The CDR3 DNA reads as TGTGCCAGCAGTTTAAGGCAGCTCTCCAATAACCCATCGTTCTTC. Amino acid sequence: CASSLRQLSNNPSFF.

This clonotype was picked up a small number of times. The J gene is TRBJ2-3, the V gene TRBV11-2, with D perhaps matching TRBD1 (5 bases). This CDR3 contains 16 residues. Germline lookup yields CDR1 SGHAT and CDR2 FQNNGV. V dropped 0 bases and J dropped 7 bases, with 17 bases sitting between them. The CDR3 reads CASSLEPSRVLHTQYF. The CDR3 DNA is TGTGCCAGCAGCTTAGAGCCTTCCAGGGTTCTCCATACGCAGTATTTT.

This clonotype was detected ten times or more. The V gene is TRBV20-1, the J gene TRBJ1-6; D gene uncertain. The V and J ends lost 0 bases and 2 bases respectively, with 8 bases between them. This CDR3 comprises 15 residues. Per germline, CDR1 DFQATT and CDR2 SNEGSKA (reference sequence). CDR3 sequence reads: CSARDKQTYNSPLHF. CDR3 nucleotide sequence: TGCAGTGCTAGAGATAAACAGACCTATAATTCACCCCTCCACTTT.

This clonotype was picked up many times. The genes are TRBV10-3 and TRBJ1-6; D gene uncertain. Trimming pared 6 bases from V and 9 bases from J, leaving 9 bases between. Germline V gene sequence: CDR1 ENHRY, CDR2 SYGVKD. This CDR3 is built from 12 residues. CDR3 residues: CAISQVSSPLHF. The CDR3 region has the DNA TGTGCCATCAGCCAGGTGTCTTCACCCCTCCACTTT.

This chain connects TRBV6-1 to TRBJ1-2; D unresolved. The CDR3 length is 13 residues. Trimming removed 7 bases from V and 0 bases from J, with 9 bases in between. Germline V lookup: CDR1 MNHNS, CDR2 SASEGT. CDR3 loop: CASTSTANYGYTF. CDR3 coding DNA: TGTGCCAGCACCTCTACAGCTAACTATGGCTACACCTTC.

This clonotype turned up a few times. CDR3 nucleotides: TGTGCCAGCAGCGTAACTGAGACCCAGTACTTC. Residues: CASSVTETQYF. The gene calls are TRBV11-2 and TRBJ2-5; the D is unclear. This CDR3 contains 11 residues. Trimming shortened V by 5 bases and J by 5 bases, and 6 bases separated the two germline ends. Germline loops: CDR1 SGHAT, CDR2 FQNNGV.

This clonotype was seen only a few times. V and J are TRBV2 and TRBJ2-1; tentatively, D is TRBD2 (6 bases). CDR3 length: 14 residues. V was shortened by 4 bases and J by 1 base, with 8 bases between the two germline ends. Germline loops: CDR1 SNHLY, CDR2 FYNNEI. CDR3 in amino acids: CASSVGSSYNEQFF. CDR3 coding DNA: TGTGCCAGCAGTGTCGGGAGTTCCTACAATGAGCAGTTCTTC.

This clonotype was counted many times. This sequence joins TRBV3-1 and TRBJ2-7; D uncertain. V lost 1 base, J lost 6 bases, and 7 bases lay in between. Per germline, CDR1 LGHDT and CDR2 YNNKEL (reference sequence). CDR3 length: 12 amino acids. CDR3 amino acids: CASSQVVSEQYF. CDR3 bases: TGTGCCAGCAGCCAAGTTGTTTCCGAGCAGTACTTC.

This clonotype turned up a few times. The chain combines TRBV4-1 with TRBJ2-3; 7 bases line up with TRBD1. Germline lookup yields CDR1 MGHRA and CDR2 YSYEKL. CDR3 length equals 14 residues. Trimming at V came to 1 base and at J to 4 bases, leaving 2 bases not matched to a gene. The CDR3 region has the DNA TGCGCCAGCAGCCAAGGTGACAGGGCAGATACGCAGTATTTT. Translation: CASSQGDRADTQYF.